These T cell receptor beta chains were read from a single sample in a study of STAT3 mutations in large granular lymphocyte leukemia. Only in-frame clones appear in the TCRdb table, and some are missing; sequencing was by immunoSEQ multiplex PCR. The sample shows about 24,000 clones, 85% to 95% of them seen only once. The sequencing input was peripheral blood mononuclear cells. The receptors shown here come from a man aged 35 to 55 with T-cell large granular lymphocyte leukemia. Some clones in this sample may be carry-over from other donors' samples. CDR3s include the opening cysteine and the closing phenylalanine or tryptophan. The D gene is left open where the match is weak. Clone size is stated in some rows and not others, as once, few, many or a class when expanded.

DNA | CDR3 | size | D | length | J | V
TGTGCCTGGAGTGTAAAAGCAATGAACACTGAAGCTTTCTTT | CAWSVKAMNTEAFF | . | . | 14 | TRBJ1-1 | TRBV30
TGTGCCAGTAGTATGAGGGAGGCGGGCCTCAACGAGCAGTACTTC | CASSMREAGLNEQYF | . | . | 15 | TRBJ2-7 | TRBV19
TGCGCCAGCAGCCCTACACAGGGGCGTGACGAGCAGTACTTC | CASSPTQGRDEQYF | . | TRBD1 | 14 | TRBJ2-7 | TRBV5-1
TGCGCCAGCAGCTTCCCCACTAGCGGGGGTCACTCCTACAATGAGCAGTTCTTC | CASSFPTSGGHSYNEQFF | . | TRBD2 | 18 | TRBJ2-1 | TRBV5-1
TGTGCCAGCTCACCAGGCCGGACAGGGGTTAATCAGCCCCAGCATTTT | CASSPGRTGVNQPQHF | . | TRBD1 | 16 | TRBJ1-5 | TRBV18
TGCGCCAGCAGCCGGGACTTTGGAAACACCATATATTTT | CASSRDFGNTIYF | . | . | 13 | TRBJ1-3 | TRBV5-1
TGTGCCAGCAGTTACTTGGACACGGGGTATGGCTACACCTTC | CASSYLDTGYGYTF | . | . | 14 | TRBJ1-2 | TRBV6-5
TGTGCCAGCAGCCGACAGGGAGACTATGGCTACACCTTC | CASSRQGDYGYTF | . | TRBD1 | 13 | TRBJ1-2 | TRBV7-8
TGTGCCAGCAGCTTAGCCGTCGGGGGAAGTCAGCCCCAGCATTTT | CASSLAVGGSQPQHF | . | . | 15 | TRBJ1-5 | TRBV7-8
TGTGCCAGCTCACCTTACCGGGACAGGAACACTGAAGCTCTCTTT | CASSPYRDRNTEALF | once | TRBD1 | 15 | TRBJ1-1 | TRBV18
TGTGCCTGGAGGACAGGGACCTCCTATAATTCACCCCTCCACTTT | CAWRTGTSYNSPLHF | . | TRBD1 | 15 | TRBJ1-6 | TRBV30
TGTGCCAGCAGCTCAGGGGTAGCCTACGAGCAGTACTTC | CASSSGVAYEQYF | . | . | 13 | TRBJ2-7 | TRBV7-2
TGCGCCAGCAGCCCAGGGGCCTTCACCGGGGAGCTGTTTTTT | CASSPGAFTGELFF | . | . | 14 | TRBJ2-2 | TRBV5-1
TGCGCCAGCAGCTCAACCGGGCCCTTTAATGAAAAACTGTTTTTT | CASSSTGPFNEKLFF | . | . | 15 | TRBJ1-4 | TRBV5-1
TGTGCCAGCAGCCCGACAGCACGAGAGCAGTTCTTC | CASSPTAREQFF | . | . | 12 | TRBJ2-1 | TRBV7-9
TGTGCCAGTAGTATCTTGGGGACAGGGAAAGGGAGTTCACCCCTCCACTTT | CASSILGTGKGSSPLHF | . | TRBD1 | 17 | TRBJ1-6 | TRBV19
TGTGCCAGCAGTTACTCGAAATTACAGGGCACGAAGACCCAGTACTTC | CASSYSKLQGTKTQYF | . | . | 16 | TRBJ2-5 | TRBV6-5
TGTGCCAGCAGTTTCAGCCTATCGAACACTGAAGCTTTCTTT | CASSFSLSNTEAFF | . | . | 14 | TRBJ1-1 | TRBV6-5
TGTGCCACCAGCAGAAATACAGGGGGCAGTGGCTACGAGCAGTACTTC | CATSRNTGGSGYEQYF | . | TRBD1 | 16 | TRBJ2-7 | TRBV15
TGTGCCAGCAGCTTACTCACAGGCCAGAATGGCTACACCTTC | CASSLLTGQNGYTF | . | . | 14 | TRBJ1-2 | TRBV11-2
TGTGCCAGCAGCTTATCGACAGGGATAGATGCCAATGAGCAGTTCTTC | CASSLSTGIDANEQFF | . | TRBD1 | 16 | TRBJ2-1 | TRBV7-6
TGTGCCAGCAGTCCCTCCAGGGCTAGCAATCAGCCCCAGCATTTT | CASSPSRASNQPQHF | . | . | 15 | TRBJ1-5 | TRBV27
TGCGCCAGCAGCCCTTGGACTGGGGGGGCCCAAGAGACCCAGTACTTC | CASSPWTGGAQETQYF | . | . | 16 | TRBJ2-5 | TRBV5-1
TGTGCCAGCAGCTTAGGGGCTAGCGGGGGGGGCTTCACAGATACGCAGTATTTT | CASSLGASGGGFTDTQYF | once | TRBD2 | 18 | TRBJ2-3 | TRBV7-9